This TCR beta chain is from a study of blood T cell repertoires in COVID-19. In the study overall: Italy, Spain and the United States were the sources of the convalescent and acute COVID-19 samples. PBMCs, B-cell-depleted T cells, or T cells were the source of the cDNA or gDNA that made up the material.

Original handling: Estimates of nucleated cell counts were drawn from the amplification of reference gene primers. Clones were read by immunoSEQ multiplex PCR, and TCRdb kept only the in-frame ones, dropping some. That table supplies the V and J calls and clone size; D and trimming were determined from the DNA. The sample shows under 300,000 clones, 65% to 85% of them seen only once. V lost 4 bases and J lost 3, with 13 bases in between. CDR1 SGHRS and CDR2 YFSETQ come from the germline V gene. The CDR3 runs to 14 residues. This clone appeared a single time. The origin of this receptor is a woman aged 40 to 50 who had recovered from COVID-19. Sequenced material: peripheral blood. The J gene is TRBJ1-1, the V gene TRBV5-1; D is perhaps TRBD1 (5 bases). The CDR3, as DNA: TGCGCCAGCAGCCGGGACGGGAGAGACACTGAAGCTTTCTTT. It codes for CASSRDGRDTEAFF.